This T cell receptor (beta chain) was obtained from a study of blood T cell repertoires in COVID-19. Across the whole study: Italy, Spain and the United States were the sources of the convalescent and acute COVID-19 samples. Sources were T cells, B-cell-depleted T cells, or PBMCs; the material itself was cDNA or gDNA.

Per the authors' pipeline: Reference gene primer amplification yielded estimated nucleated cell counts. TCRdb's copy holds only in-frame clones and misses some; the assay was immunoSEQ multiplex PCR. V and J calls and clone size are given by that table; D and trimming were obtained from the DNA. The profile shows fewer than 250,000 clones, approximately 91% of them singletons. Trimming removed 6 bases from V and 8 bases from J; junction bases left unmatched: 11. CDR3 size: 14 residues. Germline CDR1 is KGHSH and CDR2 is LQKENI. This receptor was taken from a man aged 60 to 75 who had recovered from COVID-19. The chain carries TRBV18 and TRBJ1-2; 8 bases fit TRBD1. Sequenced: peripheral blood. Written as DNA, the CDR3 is TGTGCCAGCTCGCCCACGGACAGGGCGAACGGCTACACCTTC. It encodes CASSPTDRANGYTF.